The T cell receptor beta chain described here comes from a study of Ad26.COV2.S vaccination and SARS-CoV-2 variants. At the level of the study: Donor had been placed in the Ad26.COV2.S arm of the COV1001 trial. Administration of Ad26.COV2.S was intramuscular, either once or twice 56 days apart.

Only in-frame clones appear in the TCRdb table, and some are missing; sequencing was by immunoSEQ multiplex PCR. The data show around 450,000 clones, roughly nine tenths seen once. The treatment is: some 19 received Ad26.COV2.S at low or high dose, single or two shots; 5 received placebo; per-sample allocation not given. Specimens were obtained on day 63 following the first vaccine or placebo injection. An adult of 18-55 years in Boston served as donor. As for this clone: As yet, its antigen is unknown.

Broader study findings: Spike-specific responses of CD8+ and CD4+ T cells were reported to display substantial breadth after vaccination.

The CDR3 has 16 amino acids. Germline-derived CDR1 and CDR2 are MDHEN and SYDVKM. V was trimmed by 3 bases and J by 0 bases, leaving 13 bases between them. Source: peripheral blood, taken in a trial of Ad26.COV2.S vaccine versus placebo. This sequence originates from a person between 18 and 60 years old who received the Ad26.COV2.S COVID-19 vaccine or a placebo. This chain uses TRBV28 with TRBJ2-3, with D perhaps TRBD2 (6 bases). CDR3 DNA: TGTGCCAGCAGTTTTGCGGGACTTACTAGCACAGATACGCAGTATTTT. Residues: CASSFAGLTSTDTQYF.